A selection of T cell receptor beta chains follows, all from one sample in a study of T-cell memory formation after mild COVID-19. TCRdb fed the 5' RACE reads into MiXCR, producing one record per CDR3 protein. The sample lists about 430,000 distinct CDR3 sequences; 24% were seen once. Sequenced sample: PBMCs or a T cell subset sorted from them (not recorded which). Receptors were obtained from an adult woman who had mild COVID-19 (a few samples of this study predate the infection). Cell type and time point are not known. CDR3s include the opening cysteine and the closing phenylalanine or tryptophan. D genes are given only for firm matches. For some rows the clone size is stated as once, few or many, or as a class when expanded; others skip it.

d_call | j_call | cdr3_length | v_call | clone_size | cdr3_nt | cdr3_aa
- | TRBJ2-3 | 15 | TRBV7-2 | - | TGTGCCAGCAGCTTAGAGGCGGAGAGCACAGATACGCAGTATTTT | CASSLEAESTDTQYF
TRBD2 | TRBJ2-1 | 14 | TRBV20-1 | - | TGCAGTGTCATGAAGCCTAGCGGTTACAATGAGCAGTTCTTC | CSVMKPSGYNEQFF
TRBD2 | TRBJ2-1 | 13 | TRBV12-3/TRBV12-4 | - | TGTGCCAGCAGGCCCACTAGCGGGAGGGAGCAGTTCTTC | CASRPTSGREQFF
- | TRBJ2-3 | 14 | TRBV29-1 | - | TGCAGCGTTGGGATAGCGGAGACCACAGATACGCAGTATTTT | CSVGIAETTDTQYF
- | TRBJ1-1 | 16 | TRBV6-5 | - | TGTGCCAGCAGTTACTCGAATGTTGGGGGGAACACTGAAGCTTTCTTT | CASSYSNVGGNTEAFF
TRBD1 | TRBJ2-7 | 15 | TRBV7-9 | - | TGTGCCAGCAATATCGACAGGGGATATGGTGGGGAGCAGTACTTC | CASNIDRGYGGEQYF
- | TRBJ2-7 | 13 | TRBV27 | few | TGTGCCAGCAGTTTATCCCACCCCTACGAGCAGTACTTC | CASSLSHPYEQYF
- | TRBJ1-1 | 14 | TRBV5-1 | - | TGCGCCAGCAGCTTGGAATTTTTGAACACTGAAGCTTTCTTT | CASSLEFLNTEAFF
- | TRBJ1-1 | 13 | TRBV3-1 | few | TGTGCCAGCAGCCACGACAGGTCGGGGGGAGCTTTCTTT | CASSHDRSGGAFF
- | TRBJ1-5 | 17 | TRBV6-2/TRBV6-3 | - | TGTGCCAGCAGCGAGGACGGGGTCGAACCGAGCAATCAGCCCCAGCATTTT | CASSEDGVEPSNQPQHF
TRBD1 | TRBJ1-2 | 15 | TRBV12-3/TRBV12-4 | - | TGTGCCAGCAGCCTAGACAGGGACAGTGTCTATGGCTACACCTTC | CASSLDRDSVYGYTF
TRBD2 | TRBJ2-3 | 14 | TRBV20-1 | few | TGCAGTGCTAGAACTAGCGGGAGTCGACATACGCAGTATTTT | CSARTSGSRHTQYF
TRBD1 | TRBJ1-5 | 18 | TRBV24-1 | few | TGTGCCACCAGTGATAACTATCCCGGACAGGGGGGCAATCAGCCCCAGCATTTT | CATSDNYPGQGGNQPQHF
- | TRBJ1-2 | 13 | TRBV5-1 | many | TGTGCCAGCAGCTTAGCGGGGGACTATGGCTACACCTTC | CASSLAGDYGYTF
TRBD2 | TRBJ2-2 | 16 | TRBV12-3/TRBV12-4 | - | TGTGCCAGCAGCCGTAGCGGGAGCACGAACACCGGGGAGCTGTTTTTT | CASSRSGSTNTGELFF
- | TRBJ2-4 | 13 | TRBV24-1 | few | TGTGCCACCGCCGAACCGGGGGCGAACATTCAGTACTTC | CATAEPGANIQYF
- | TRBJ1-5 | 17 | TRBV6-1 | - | TGTGCCAGCAGTGAAAGGGTGGCCGGAATTAGCAATCAGCCCCAGCATTTT | CASSERVAGISNQPQHF
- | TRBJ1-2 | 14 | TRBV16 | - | TGTGCCAGCAGCCAATTCGGCGGAATTTATGGCTACACCTTC | CASSQFGGIYGYTF
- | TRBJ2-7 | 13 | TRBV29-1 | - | TGCAGCGCTGGGGGGACAGCATCCTACGAGCAGTACTTC | CSAGGTASYEQYF
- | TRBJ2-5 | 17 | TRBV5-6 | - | TGTGCCAGCAGCTTGGATGCCTTCGGGGATCTCCGGGAGACCCAGTACTTC | CASSLDAFGDLRETQYF
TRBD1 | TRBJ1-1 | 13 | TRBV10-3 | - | TGTGCCATCAGTTCAAGACAGGGGGCTGTGGCTTTCTTT | CAISSRQGAVAFF
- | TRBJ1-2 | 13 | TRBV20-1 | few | TGCAGTGTTCAAAATTCCGGGATCTATGGCTACACCTTC | CSVQNSGIYGYTF
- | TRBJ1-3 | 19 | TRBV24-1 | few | TGTGCCACCAGTGATTTGTTCGGATTACGGGGATACTCTGGAAACACCATATATTTT | CATSDLFGLRGYSGNTIYF
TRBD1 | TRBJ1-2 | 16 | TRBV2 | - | TGTGCCAGCAGTGAACATGACAGGGAGGAACTATGGTGCTACACCTTC | CASSEHDREELWCYTF
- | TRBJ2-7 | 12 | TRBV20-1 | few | TGCAGTGCTAGAGTCGGGGGGCCCCCTGAGTACTTC | CSARVGGPPEYF
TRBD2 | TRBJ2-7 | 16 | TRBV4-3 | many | TGCGCCAGCAGCATGGGGCTAGCGGGAGAAACCTACGAGCAGTACTTC | CASSMGLAGETYEQYF
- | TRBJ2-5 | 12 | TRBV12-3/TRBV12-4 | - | TGTGCCAGCACCATAGGCCGTGGCACCCAGTACTTC | CASTIGRGTQYF
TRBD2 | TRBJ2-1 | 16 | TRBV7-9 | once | TGTGCCAGCAGTTTGACTAGCGGGAGGAGATACAATGAGCAGTTCTTC | CASSLTSGRRYNEQFF
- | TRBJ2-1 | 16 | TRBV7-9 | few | TGTGCCAGCACCCTAACCCGGACCGATGCCTACAATGAGCAGTTCTTC | CASTLTRTDAYNEQFF
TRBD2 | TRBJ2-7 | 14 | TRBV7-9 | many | TGTGCCAGCAGCTCCACTAGCGGGATTTACGAGCAGTACTTC | CASSSTSGIYEQYF
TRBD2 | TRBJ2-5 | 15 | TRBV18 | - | TGTGCCAGCTCACCCAATCTAGCGGGAGTAGAGACCCAGTACTTC | CASSPNLAGVETQYF
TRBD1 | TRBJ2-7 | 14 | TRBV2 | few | TGTGCCACCGCCTGGGGACAGAAAACCTACGAGCAGTACTTC | CATAWGQKTYEQYF
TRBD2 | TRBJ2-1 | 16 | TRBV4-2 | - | TGTGCCAGCAGCCCACACAAGGGACTAGTCATGGATGAGCAGTTCTTC | CASSPHKGLVMDEQFF
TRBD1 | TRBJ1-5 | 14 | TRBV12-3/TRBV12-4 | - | TGTGCCAGCAGTTCTGACAGGGTCCAACAGCCCCAGCATTTT | CASSSDRVQQPQHF
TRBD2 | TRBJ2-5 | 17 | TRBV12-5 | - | TGTGCTAGTGGCATCCAGACTAGCGGGAGTGTTGGGAAGACCCAGTACTTC | CASGIQTSGSVGKTQYF
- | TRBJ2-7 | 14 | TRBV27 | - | TGTGCCAGCAGTTTGATCGACAGTACCTACGAGCAGTACTTC | CASSLIDSTYEQYF
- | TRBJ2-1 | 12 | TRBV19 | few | TGTGCCAGTAGCCGTGATAGGGATGAGCAGTTCTTC | CASSRDRDEQFF
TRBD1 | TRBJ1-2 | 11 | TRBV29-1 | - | TGCAGCGTAAGGACAGGGCCTGGCTACACCTTC | CSVRTGPGYTF
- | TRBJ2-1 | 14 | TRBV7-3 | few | TGTGCCAGCAGCCCCATAGGGGGTTACAATGAGCAGTTCTTC | CASSPIGGYNEQFF
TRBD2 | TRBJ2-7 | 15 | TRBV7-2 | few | TGTGCCAGCAGTTTAGCGGGAGAAGTCTCCTACGAGCAGTACTTC | CASSLAGEVSYEQYF
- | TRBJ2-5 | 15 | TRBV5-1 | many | TGCGCCAGCAGCTTGGGGGACGGCGTCCAAGAGACCCAGTACTTC | CASSLGDGVQETQYF
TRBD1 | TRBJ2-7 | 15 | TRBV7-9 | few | TGTGCCAGCAGCCCGCGGACAGGGGCAGACTACGAGCAGTACTTC | CASSPRTGADYEQYF
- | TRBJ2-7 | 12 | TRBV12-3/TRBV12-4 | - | TGTGCCAGCAGTTTTCCCGGGGGACACCAGTACTTC | CASSFPGGHQYF
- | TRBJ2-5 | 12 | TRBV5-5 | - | TGTGCCAGCAGCGCAGAGGAAGAGACCCAGTACTTC | CASSAEEETQYF
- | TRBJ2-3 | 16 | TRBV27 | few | TGTGCCAGCAGTCACTTCCCGATCACTAGCACAGATACGCAGTATTTT | CASSHFPITSTDTQYF
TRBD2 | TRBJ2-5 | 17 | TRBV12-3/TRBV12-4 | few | TGTGCCAGCAGTTCGCGGACTAGCGGGAGGCCCCAAGAGACCCAGTACTTC | CASSSRTSGRPQETQYF
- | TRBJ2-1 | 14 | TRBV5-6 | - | TGTGCCAGCAGCGCAACAGGGAATTACAATGAGCAGTTCTTC | CASSATGNYNEQFF
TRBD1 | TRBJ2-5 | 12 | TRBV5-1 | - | TGCGCCAGCGGGGACAGTGGAGAGACCCAGTACTTC | CASGDSGETQYF
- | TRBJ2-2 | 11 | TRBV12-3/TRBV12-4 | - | TGTGCCAGCAGGTCGGCCGGGGAGCTGTTTTTT | CASRSAGELFF
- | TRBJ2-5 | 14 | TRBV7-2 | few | TGTGCCAGCAGCTCTTGGGGGGTCCGGGGGACCCAGTACTTC | CASSSWGVRGTQYF
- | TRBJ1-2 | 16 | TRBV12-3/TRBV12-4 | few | TGTGCCAGCAGCTCCCCGTCCCGCGGCGGACTATTTGGCTACACCTTC | CASSSPSRGGLFGYTF
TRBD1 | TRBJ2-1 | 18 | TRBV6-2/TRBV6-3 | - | TGTGCCAGCAGTTACCCGCCGGGACAGGGTGGCTCCTACAATGAGCAGTTCTTC | CASSYPPGQGGSYNEQFF
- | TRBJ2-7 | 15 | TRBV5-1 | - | TGCGCCAGCAGCTTATCCGGGTCCCTCATGTATGAGCAGTACTTC | CASSLSGSLMYEQYF
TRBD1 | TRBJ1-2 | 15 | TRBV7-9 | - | TGTGCCAGCAGCTTTGGACAGGGGCCTGGCTATGGCTACACCTTC | CASSFGQGPGYGYTF
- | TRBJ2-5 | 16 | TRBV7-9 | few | TGTGCCAGCAGCCCCCGACCCCCGACGTACCAAGAGACCCAGTACTTC | CASSPRPPTYQETQYF